Listed here are 25 T cell receptor beta chains from one sample, sequenced in a study of CD8+ T cells in alopecia areata. Noted treatment: oral pan-JAK inhibitor, 5-10 mg twice daily. Extraction of RNA preceded its reverse transcription into cDNA, which served as the sequencing template. The protocol was immunoSEQ multiplex PCR, while the TCRdb copy is restricted to in-frame clones and leaves out a portion. The table includes 110,000 or so clones, 50% to 65% detected once. The specimen was CD4+ T cells sorted from blood, collected at week 24, from a patient treated with tofacitinib. The receptors come from a human donor with alopecia areata.

This clone is a singleton in its sample. In DNA, the CDR3 is TGTGCCAGCGCGGAAGATGTTGGGGATGGCAAAAACATTCAGTACTTC. Its translation is CASAEDVGDGKNIQYF. V usage is TRBV27 and J usage is TRBJ2-4; D is undetermined. Trimming shortened V by 8 bases and J by 3 bases, and 20 bases separated the two germline ends. Per the germline V gene, CDR1 is MNHEY and CDR2 is SMNVEV (reference sequence). CDR3 size: 16 residues.

This clone was observed a single time. V is TRBV30 and J is TRBJ2-5, with TRBD2 matching over 12 bases. The CDR3 spans 16 residues. The V segment lost 2 bases and the J segment 4 bases; nucleotides outside the gene matches: 8. Germline V lookup: CDR1 GTSNPN, CDR2 SVGIG (reference sequence). DNA for the CDR3: TGTGCCTGGAGTCTGGCTAGCGGGGGGGTAACAGAGACCCAGTACTTC. It is translated as CAWSLASGGVTETQYF.

This clone was detected only a few times. This chain connects TRBV6-5 to TRBJ2-1; 10 bases line up with TRBD1. CDR1 MNHEY and CDR2 SVGAGI come from the germline V gene. V lost 6 bases and J lost 8; bases outside the gene matches: 4. This CDR3 is built from 13 residues. The CDR3 DNA reads TGTGCCAGCAGGAGACAGGGGGCTGATGAGCAGTTCTTC. Translating gives CASRRQGADEQFF.

The chain uses TRBV19 and TRBJ2-6; no reliable D call. Germline V gene lookup returns CDR1 LNHDA and CDR2 SQIVND (reference sequence). This CDR3 has 18 amino acids. Between the trimmed V and J ends, which lost 6 bases and 0 bases, there was a span of 18 bases. For the CDR3, the DNA is TGTGCCAGTAGCTTTTCCCTCTTCTTGGGCTCTGGGGCCAACGTCCTGACTTTC. It yields the protein CASSFSLFLGSGANVLTF.

V is TRBV10-3 and J is TRBJ2-3, with TRBD2 matching over 7 bases. Looked up from germline, CDR1 is ENHRY and CDR2 is SYGVKD. The CDR3 loop spans 16 amino acids. J gave up 0 bases and V 5 bases, and 8 bases lay outside the gene matches. This CDR3 is CAISPLGAGSTDTQYF. CDR3 DNA sequence: TGTGCCATCAGTCCCCTGGGAGCGGGGAGCACAGATACGCAGTATTTT.

V usage is TRBV2 and J usage is TRBJ2-7; D may be TRBD1 (6 bases). This CDR3 spans 13 amino acids. CDR1 is SNHLY and CDR2 is FYNNEI in the germline V gene. Trimming left V 7 bases short and J 6 bases short, with 16 bases between. CDR3 sequence reads: CASTKGGRGEQYF. In nucleotides, the CDR3 is TGTGCCAGCACCAAAGGGGGAAGGGGCGAGCAGTACTTC.

This clone appeared a few times. The chain joins TRBV5-4 to TRBJ2-2, with D perhaps TRBD1 or TRBD2 (6 bases each). Germline V gene sequence: CDR1 SGHNT, CDR2 YYREEE (reference sequence). The V end was cut by 6 bases, the J end by 4 bases, with 16 bases between. The CDR3 is 15 residues long. The CDR3 DNA reads TGTGCCAGCATGGGGGGCTCTGGTGGCACCGGGGAGCTGTTTTTT. This codes for CASMGGSGGTGELFF.

The rearrangement joins TRBV29-1 to TRBJ1-2, with D hard to call. The V and J ends lost 4 bases and 4 bases respectively, with 13 bases between them. Germline values: CDR1 SQVTM, CDR2 ANQGSEA. This CDR3 has 13 residues. DNA for the CDR3: TGCAGCGTTGCTACGTGGCAGACCTATGGCTACACCTTC. Amino acids: CSVATWQTYGYTF. Drawing the rest from reference TRBV29-1 and TRBJ1-2, the complete variable domain is SAVISQKPSRDICQRGTSLTIQCQVDSQVTMMFWYRQQPGQSLTLIATANQGSEATYESGFVIDKFPISRPNLTFSTLTVSNMSPEDSSIYLCSVATWQTYGYTFGSGTRLTVV.

The CDR3 nucleotides read TGTGCCAGCAGTGAACGGTCAGGGAGTACCGGGGAGCTGTTTTTT. Encoded protein: CASSERSGSTGELFF. V gene TRBV2 combines with J gene TRBJ2-2; the D gene could be TRBD1 or TRBD2 (5 bases each). Deletions cut 2 bases from V and 5 bases from J, with 12 bases between. There are 15 residues in the CDR3. The germline V gene encodes CDR1 SNHLY and CDR2 FYNNEI. Together with reference TRBV2 and TRBJ2-2, the CDR3 gives the full variable domain: EPEVTQTPSHQVTQMGQEVILRCVPISNHLYFYWYRQILGQKVEFLVSFYNNEISEKSEIFDDQFSVERPDGSNFTLKIRSTKLEDSAMYFCASSERSGSTGELFFGEGSRLTVL.

The rearrangement links TRBV4-1 to TRBJ2-3; no reliable D call. Germline CDR1 and CDR2: MGHRA and YSYEKL. The CDR3 totals 15 residues. The ends were cut back, 0 bases at V and 1 base at J, with 8 bases in the middle. CDR3 nucleotide sequence: TGCGCCAGCAGCCAAGATAACCGGGGCACAGATACGCAGTATTTT. Amino acid sequence: CASSQDNRGTDTQYF.

This clone has a handful of counts. The V and J genes are TRBV29-1 and TRBJ1-1, with D tentatively TRBD1 (5 bases). Trimming pared 4 bases from V and 1 base from J, leaving 16 bases between. CDR3 size: 15 residues. CDR1 and CDR2 (germline): SQVTM, ANQGSEA. The CDR3 region is CSVGFNVGGNTEAFF. The DNA for the CDR3 is TGCAGCGTTGGTTTTAATGTGGGGGGGAACACTGAAGCTTTCTTT.

The V call is TRBV30, the J call TRBJ2-7; D perhaps matches TRBD1 (5 bases). V was shortened by 3 bases and J by 5 bases, with 11 bases between the two germline ends. The CDR3 runs 12 residues. The germline gives CDR1 GTSNPN, CDR2 SVGIG (reference sequence). CDR3 loop: CAWSYQGDEQYF. Written as DNA, the CDR3 is TGTGCCTGGAGCTATCAAGGGGACGAGCAGTACTTC.

This rearrangement joins TRBV7-9 to TRBJ2-5; a possible D gene is TRBD1 (6 bases). V was clipped by 11 bases and J by 6 bases, with 19 bases between them. Per germline, CDR1 SEHNR and CDR2 FQNEAQ (reference sequence). CDR3 size: 13 residues. The CDR3 region is CAGSTGTGQTQYF. CDR3 DNA sequence: TGTGCCGGATCAACAGGGACGGGGCAGACCCAGTACTTC.

The chain uses TRBV27 and TRBJ2-5; 7 bases agree with TRBD1. CDR1 is MNHEY and CDR2 is SMNVEV in the germline V gene (reference sequence). V lost 5 bases to trimming and J lost 3 bases; unmatched junction nucleotides: 12. The CDR3 sequence is 16 residues long. In nucleotides, the CDR3 is TGTGCCAGCAGTCCTAGGTCAGTCAGGGGGAAAGAGACCCAGTACTTC. This gives the protein CASSPRSVRGKETQYF.

A remark on this clone: The same CDR3 also results from other DNA sequences found in this sample. The chain employs TRBV7-9 and TRBJ2-7; tentatively, D is TRBD1 or TRBD2 (5 bases each). Germline lookup yields CDR1 SEHNR and CDR2 FQNEAQ (reference sequence). This CDR3 comprises 13 residues. The V end lost 3 bases, the J end lost 3 bases, and 9 bases lay between the germline ends. CDR3 protein: CASSFGTVYEQYF. The CDR3 coding sequence is TGTGCCAGCAGCTTCGGGACGGTCTACGAGCAGTACTTC.

In this sample, this clone turned up a few times. The chain has TRBV20-1 and TRBJ1-2; no firm D call. V was pared by 5 bases and J by 4 bases, with 8 bases between. In germline, CDR1 is DFQATT, CDR2 SNEGSKA (reference sequence). This CDR3 contains 11 residues. The CDR3 DNA sequence: TGCAGTGCTGACCGAATCTATGGCTACACCTTC. This translates into CSADRIYGYTF.

The rearrangement uses TRBV9 and TRBJ2-7, with 7 bases that match TRBD2. Germline V gene lookup returns CDR1 SGDLS and CDR2 YYNGEE. The CDR3 extends over 14 amino acids. After removal of 4 bases from V and 3 bases from J, the junction contained 7 bases not matched to a gene. CDR3 residues: CASSTGPGGYEQYF. The CDR3 DNA sequence: TGTGCCAGCAGCACAGGTCCGGGGGGCTACGAGCAGTACTTC.

This clone was seen once. The chain joins TRBV7-2 to TRBJ1-1; perhaps TRBD1 as D (5 bases). Germline V gene sequence: CDR1 SGHTA, CDR2 FQGNSA. V was cut by 5 bases and J by 1 base, with 11 bases left in between. The length of the CDR3 is 14 residues. The CDR3, as DNA: TGTGCCAGCAGCCCACTGGGGGGGAACACTGAAGCTTTCTTT. Protein: CASSPLGGNTEAFF.

This clone was seen a few times. V is TRBV9 and J is TRBJ2-1, with TRBD1 as a possible D gene (6 bases). CDR1 and CDR2 from the germline V gene are SGDLS and YYNGEE. V shed 1 base and J shed 9 bases, with 11 bases lying between them. The CDR3 covers 13 residues. Here the CDR3 reads CASSVRSTGEQFF. CDR3 bases: TGTGCCAGCAGCGTACGCTCGACAGGTGAGCAGTTCTTC. The whole variable domain, remainder taken from reference TRBV9 and TRBJ2-1, is DSGVTQTPKHLITATGQRVTLRCSPRSGDLSVYWYQQSLDQGLQFLIQYYNGEERAKGNILERFSAQQFPDLHSELNLSSLELGDSALYFCASSVRSTGEQFFGPGTRLTVL.

V gene TRBV29-1 combines with J gene TRBJ1-1, with D maybe TRBD1 (5 bases). The CDR3 loop spans 11 amino acids. Germline V lookup: CDR1 SQVTM, CDR2 ANQGSEA. V was shortened by 4 bases and J by 5 bases, with 8 bases between the two germline ends. The CDR3, as DNA: TGCAGCGTTGGGGGGGGAACTGAAGCTTTCTTT. Encoded protein: CSVGGGTEAFF.

This chain joins TRBV4-3 and TRBJ1-5; 7 bases line up with TRBD1. V trimming: 0 bases; J trimming: 6 bases; junction bases outside the gene matches: 11. The CDR3 length is 17 residues. Germline CDR1 and CDR2: LGHNA and YSLEER. Here the CDR3 reads CASSQDHGHTGAQPQHF. CDR3 coding DNA: TGCGCCAGCAGCCAAGATCACGGCCATACAGGGGCTCAGCCCCAGCATTTT.

A few counts support this clone. The gene calls are TRBV19 and TRBJ2-3; TRBD1 might be the D (6 bases). With 10 bases removed from V and 0 bases from J, the gap between germline ends came to 14 bases. The CDR3 consists of 14 residues. Looked up from germline, CDR1 is LNHDA and CDR2 is SQIVND (reference sequence). The CDR3 is CATSQGASTDTQYF. CDR3 nucleotide sequence: TGTGCCACCTCACAGGGAGCCAGCACAGATACGCAGTATTTT.

As DNA, the CDR3 is TGCGCCAGCAGCTTCCGGGACAGGGGGCTCACTGAAGCTTTCTTT. Its translation is CASSFRDRGLTEAFF. The chain joins TRBV5-1 to TRBJ1-1; 12 nucleotides align to TRBD1. The CDR3 has 15 amino acids. Germline V gene lookup returns CDR1 SGHRS and CDR2 YFSETQ. After removal of 2 bases from V and 4 bases from J, the junction contained 3 bases not matched to a gene.

This clone appeared a few times. This chain links TRBV29-1 with TRBJ2-5; 12 bases agree with TRBD1. Germline CDR1 SQVTM, CDR2 ANQGSEA. The trim removed 4 bases at V and 4 bases at J, leaving 7 bases unmatched. The CDR3 runs to 15 residues. The CDR3 bases are TGCAGCGTTGGGGGGACAGGGGGCTGGCTAGAGACCCAGTACTTC. Its protein product is CSVGGTGGWLETQYF.

This chain joins TRBV7-3 and TRBJ1-2, with 7 bases that match TRBD1. V dropped 5 bases and J dropped 7; count of bases not matched to a gene: 10. Germline lookup yields CDR1 SGHTA and CDR2 FQGTGA. The CDR3 runs 14 residues. DNA for the CDR3: TGTGCCAGCAGCCCTCAACAGGGGTGGGCTGGCTACACCTTC. Its protein product is CASSPQQGWAGYTF. Complete variable domain (other parts from reference TRBV7-3 and TRBJ1-2): GAGVSQTPSNKVTEKGKYVELRCDPISGHTALYWYRQSLGQGPEFLIYFQGTGAADDSGLPNDRFFAVRPEGSVSTLKIQRTERGDSAVYLCASSPQQGWAGYTFGSGTRLTVV.